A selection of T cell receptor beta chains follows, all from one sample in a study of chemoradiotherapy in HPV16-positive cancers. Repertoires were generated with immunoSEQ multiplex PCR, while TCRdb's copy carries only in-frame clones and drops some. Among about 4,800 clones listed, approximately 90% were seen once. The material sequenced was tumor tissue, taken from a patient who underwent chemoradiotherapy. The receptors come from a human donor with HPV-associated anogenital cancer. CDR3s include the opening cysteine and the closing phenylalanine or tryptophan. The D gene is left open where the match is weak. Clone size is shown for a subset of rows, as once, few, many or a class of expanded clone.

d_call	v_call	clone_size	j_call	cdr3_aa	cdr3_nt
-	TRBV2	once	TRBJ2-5	CASRDNQETQYF	TGTGCCAGCCGGGACAACCAAGAGACCCAGTACTTC
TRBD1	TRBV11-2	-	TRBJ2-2	CASSRDRGTGELFF	TGTGCCAGCAGCCGGGACAGGGGTACCGGGGAGCTGTTTTTT
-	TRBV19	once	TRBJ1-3	CASRRDGGGNTIYF	TGTGCCAGTAGAAGGGATGGGGGCGGAAACACCATATATTTT
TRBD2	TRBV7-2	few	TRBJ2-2	CASSPTRGGTGELFF	TGTGCCAGCAGCCCCACTCGGGGAGGGACCGGGGAGCTGTTTTTT
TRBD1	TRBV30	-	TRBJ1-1	CASTGRNTEAFF	TGTGCCTCGACAGGGCGGAACACTGAAGCTTTCTTT
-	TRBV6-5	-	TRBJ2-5	CASSYAPKETQYF	TGTGCCAGCAGTTACGCGCCCAAAGAGACCCAGTACTTC
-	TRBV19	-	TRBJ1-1	CASPGHPEAFF	TGTGCCAGCCCGGGACACCCTGAAGCTTTCTTT
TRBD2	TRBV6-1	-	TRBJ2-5	CASSEFDSGGQETQYF	TGTGCCAGCAGTGAATTTGACTCGGGGGGGCAAGAGACCCAGTACTTC
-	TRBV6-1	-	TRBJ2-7	CASSVGTGKGWEQYF	TGTGCCAGCAGCGTCGGGACGGGAAAGGGGTGGGAGCAGTACTTC
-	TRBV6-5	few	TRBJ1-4	CASSYLKRSGEKLFF	TGTGCCAGCAGTTACCTAAAAAGGTCTGGTGAAAAACTGTTTTTT
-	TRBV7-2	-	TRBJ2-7	CASSLSSGTDEQYF	TGTGCCAGCAGCTTGTCATCCGGGACGGACGAGCAGTACTTC
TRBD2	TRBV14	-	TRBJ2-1	CASSRASGGVNNEQFF	TGTGCCAGCTCCCGGGCTAGCGGGGGGGTCAACAATGAGCAGTTCTTC
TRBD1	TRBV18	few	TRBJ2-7	CASSPGTGAGRGRQYF	TGTGCCAGCTCACCCGGGACAGGGGCAGGGAGGGGACGGCAGTACTTC
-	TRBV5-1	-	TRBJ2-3	CASSFGQDYTDTQYF	TGCGCCAGCAGCTTCGGCCAGGACTACACAGATACGCAGTATTTT
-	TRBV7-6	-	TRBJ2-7	CASSLVGGLPEVQYF	TGTGCCAGCAGCTTAGTCGGGGGCCTCCCTGAGGTGCAGTACTTC
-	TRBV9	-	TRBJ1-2	CASSVGGPVPGGYTF	TGTGCCAGCAGCGTCGGCGGACCGGTACCTGGTGGCTACACCTTC
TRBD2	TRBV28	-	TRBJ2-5	CASRGGTSGRETQYF	TGTGCCAGCAGGGGGGGGACTAGCGGGAGGGAGACCCAGTACTTC
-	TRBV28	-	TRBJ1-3	CASSPLSRTGNTIYF	TGTGCCAGCAGTCCCCTAAGCCGCACTGGAAACACCATATATTTT
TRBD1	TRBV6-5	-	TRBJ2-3	CASRTGQGDSDTQYF	TGTGCCAGCAGGACGGGACAGGGGGATTCGGATACGCAGTATTTT
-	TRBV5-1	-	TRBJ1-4	CASSLDGVNEKLFF	TGCGCCAGCAGCTTGGACGGGGTTAATGAAAAACTGTTTTTT
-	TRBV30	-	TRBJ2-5	CAWSRVHQETQYF	TGTGCCTGGAGTAGAGTACACCAAGAGACCCAGTACTTC
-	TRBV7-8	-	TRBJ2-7	CASSLARESYEQYF	TGTGCCAGCAGCTTAGCCAGGGAGTCCTACGAGCAGTACTTC
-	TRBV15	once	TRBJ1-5	CATSRVTGPSHF	TGTGCCACCAGCAGAGTCACAGGGCCCTCGCATTTT
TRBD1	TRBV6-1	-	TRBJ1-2	CASREGTGYGYTF	TGTGCCAGCAGGGAGGGGACAGGGTATGGCTACACCTTC
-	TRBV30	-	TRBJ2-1	CAWSVDGVVNEQFF	TGTGCCTGGAGTGTAGACGGGGTGGTAAATGAGCAGTTCTTC
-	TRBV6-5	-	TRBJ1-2	CASSYSSTDGYTF	TGTGCCAGCAGTTACTCCTCCACTGATGGCTACACCTTC
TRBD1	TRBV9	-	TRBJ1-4	CASSQTGGGVEKLFF	TGTGCCAGCAGCCAAACAGGGGGCGGAGTCGAAAAACTGTTTTTT
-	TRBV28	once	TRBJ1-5	CASSSLGAGQPQHF	TGTGCCAGCAGTTCTCTGGGGGCTGGTCAGCCCCAGCATTTT
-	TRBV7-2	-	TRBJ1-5	CASSSGGRSNQPQHF	TGTGCCAGCAGCTCCGGGGGACGGAGCAATCAGCCCCAGCATTTT
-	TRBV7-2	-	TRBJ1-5	CASSLVQGIQPQHF	TGTGCCAGCAGCTTAGTACAGGGAATTCAGCCCCAGCATTTT
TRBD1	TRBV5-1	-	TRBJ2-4	CASTYGGQGIAKNIQYF	TGCGCCAGCACTTATGGTGGACAGGGCATAGCCAAAAACATTCAGTACTTC
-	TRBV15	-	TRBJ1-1	CATTEGTEAFF	TGTGCCACCACAGAGGGGACTGAAGCTTTCTTT
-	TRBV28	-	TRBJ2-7	CASSLVRGSSEQYF	TGTGCCAGCAGTTTGGTGAGAGGGTCCTCCGAGCAGTACTTC
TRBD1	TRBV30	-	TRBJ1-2	CAWIGQGSGYTF	TGTGCCTGGATTGGACAGGGGAGTGGCTACACCTTC
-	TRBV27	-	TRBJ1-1	CASSQVGSRGNTEAFF	TGTGCCAGCAGTCAGGTCGGATCTCGGGGGAACACTGAAGCTTTCTTT
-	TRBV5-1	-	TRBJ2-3	CASSPSGLETDTQYF	TGCGCCAGCAGCCCTTCGGGCCTCGAAACAGATACGCAGTATTTT
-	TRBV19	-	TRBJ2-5	CASSIRKGMETQYF	TGTGCCAGTAGTATTAGGAAGGGTATGGAGACCCAGTACTTC
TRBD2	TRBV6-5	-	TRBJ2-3	CASSASGSSTDTQYF	TGTGCCAGCAGCGCCAGCGGGAGCAGCACAGATACGCAGTATTTT
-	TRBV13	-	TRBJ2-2	CASSFRAGANTGELFF	TGTGCCAGCAGCTTCAGGGCGGGCGCGAACACCGGGGAGCTGTTTTTT
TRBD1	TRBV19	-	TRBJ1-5	CASSMGQANNPQHF	TGTGCCAGTAGTATGGGACAGGCCAATAATCCCCAGCATTTT
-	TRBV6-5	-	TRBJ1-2	CASREREIYGYTF	TGTGCCAGCAGGGAGAGGGAGATCTATGGCTACACCTTC
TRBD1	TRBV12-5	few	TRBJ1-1	CASGTGQGLNTEAFF	TGTGCTAGTGGGACGGGACAGGGATTGAACACTGAAGCTTTCTTT
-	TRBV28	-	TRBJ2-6	CASSLSIRSSSGANVLTF	TGTGCCAGCAGTTTATCTATCAGATCCTCCTCTGGGGCCAACGTCCTGACTTTC
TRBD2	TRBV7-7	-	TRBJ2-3	CASSRTSGGTDTQYF	TGTGCTAGCTCTCGGACTAGCGGAGGCACAGATACGCAGTATTTT
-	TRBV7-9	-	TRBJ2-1	CASSLREQFF	TGTGCCAGCAGCTTGCGGGAGCAGTTCTTC
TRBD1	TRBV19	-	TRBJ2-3	CASRIGQGVTDTQYF	TGTGCCAGCAGGATAGGACAGGGGGTAACAGATACGCAGTATTTT
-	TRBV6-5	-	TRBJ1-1	CASSYLSGANTEAFF	TGTGCCAGCAGTTACTTATCCGGGGCTAACACTGAAGCTTTCTTT